The T cell receptor (beta chain) under discussion was sequenced for a study of T cells in Graves' hyperthyroidism and ophthalmopathy (dated by TCRdb to between 2018 and 2021). For the study in its entirety: Peripheral blood samples were taken at initial diagnosis, before any treatment was given. To identify TCR V-J signatures that set the groups apart, the researchers used a discovery cohort of 100 patients, made up of approximately 43 with Graves' ophthalmopathy and 57 with stable Graves' hyperthyroidism. Whether ophthalmopathy could be predicted prospectively was tested in an independent validation cohort made up of approximately 19 hyperthyroidism patients plus 17 patients who later progressed to ophthalmopathy. For training and testing, the 80 to 100 patients in the discovery cohort were randomly divided in a 7:3 ratio. In several Graves' hyperthyroidism patients, the study also compared T-cell repertoires from thyroid tissue with T-cell repertoires from blood. Once sampling was done, hyperthyroidism patients were given methimazole at a starting dose of 30 mg daily, whereas ophthalmopathy patients were given high-dose intravenous methylprednisolone. The paper reports TCR Vbeta CDR3 sequencing of fewer than 150 peripheral blood samples: 43 ophthalmopathy, roughly 74 hyperthyroidism and about 17 progressor patients.

Paper-wide results and their limitations: Most expanded thyroid clonotypes (frequency above 0.001) were also detected in blood, suggesting blood repertoires may reflect thyroid immune responses. In cross-validation, a model built on a 13 V-J signature told ophthalmopathy apart from stable hyperthyroidism with 85% to 90% sensitivity and around 84% specificity, and in testing the same model reached 80%/75%. In validation, the model predicted progression to ophthalmopathy a median of 6.5 months before onset, with approximately 68% sensitivity and almost 75% specificity. Sample size was not statistically predetermined, and investigators were not blinded to group allocation.

Amplification of TCR beta CDR3 regions was carried out from RNA transcripts. A first-round RT-PCR of the TCR CDR3 used the HTBI primer set with the Qiagen OneStep RT-PCR kit. Libraries were constructed in a second round of multiplex PCR, after which size selection and purification were carried out. Paired-end sequencing of the libraries was performed with 100 bp reads on an Illumina HiSeq2000. Per the source publication's procedure: SOAPnuke was used to process the raw data, throwing out any read that contained adapters or uncalled bases, had a mean Phred below 15, or lacked an exact constant-primer or identifier match. COPE v1.2.5 was used to merge high-quality paired reads, and clonotypes were defined as unique nucleotide sequences. MiTCR v1.1 was used to align the clonotypes against IMGT TRBV, TRBD and TRBJ reference segments. The analysis included only V-J combinations with a frequency above 0.0001, which together covered roughly 99% of the repertoires. The TCS score was defined as F50 (clonal expansion) divided by E x V (chaos), with BLOSUM62-based TCRdist calculated between CDR3 peptides within each V-J. Welch's t-statistics and random forest reduced 500 to 550 V-J features to about 13, which were used in a naive Bayes classifier (R e1071). TCRdb trimmed the raw reads at Q25, called clones with MiXCR and kept productive beta chains. Under each unique CDR3 protein, matching rows form one entry showing the most common genes and DNA. What appears here as the V and J calls and clone size reflects TCRdb's work, not the paper's. For this sample the table gives roughly 200,000 distinct CDR3 sequences, of which around 17% were detected only once. In total, the top ten clones hold around 43% of the sample.

Graves' hyperthyroidism was defined as stable when no progression to ophthalmopathy occurred over 18 months of follow-up. Hyperthyroidism patients were newly diagnosed, had a disease duration of under 2 months, and were aged 18 to 65 years. The study excluded patients with uncontrolled infections, other autoimmune diseases, pregnancy or lactation. Clinical symptoms, serum thyroxine and TRAb, thyroid ultrasound, and orbital computed tomography formed the basis for the diagnoses. Ficoll-Paque density gradient centrifugation was used to isolate PBMCs from around 10 ml of fresh peripheral blood. Trizol reagent was used to extract total RNA, and RNA quality was then checked on an Agilent 2100 Bioanalyzer. This clonotype was counted many times. Its binding antigen is unknown. Qualities for individual bases were not recorded, and no much larger clone is one base off. This clonotype was sampled from a middle-aged man with Graves' hyperthyroidism. Source material: blood.

The CDR3 protein sequence reads: CSAREDSRGGTEAFF. The base sequence is TGCAGTGCTAGAGAGGATTCGAGGGGAGGGACTGAAGCTTTCTTT. The receptor chain draws on TRBV20-1 and TRBJ1-1; the best D guess is TRBD1, with 5 bases matching. The CDR3 spans 15 residues, from the cysteine through the phenylalanine. The retained sequence is limited to the CDR3, 45 bases, with the frame set at the first base. Trimming costs V 0 bases and J 5 bases, and their ends lie 16 bases apart. Based on the germline V gene (reference sequence), the CDR1 and CDR2 sequences are DFQATT and SNEGSKA.